These 2 T cell receptor beta chains were sequenced from one sample in a study of radiotherapy plus CTLA-4 blockade in lung cancer. TCRdb's copy holds only in-frame clones and misses some; the assay was immunoSEQ multiplex PCR. The sample carries 50,000 to 65,000 clones, roughly 80% recorded once. Specimen: peripheral blood, collected from a patient treated with radiotherapy plus ipilimumab. The receptors were gathered from a human donor with non-small cell lung cancer who had a complete response to radiotherapy plus ipilimumab.

The rearrangement joins TRBV7-6 to TRBJ2-4, with D possibly being TRBD2 (6 bases). This CDR3 region has 15 residues. The germline V and J ends were trimmed by 4 bases and 8 bases, with 18 bases remaining between them. Germline loops: CDR1 SGHVS, CDR2 FNYEAQ. The chain's CDR3 is CASSSTGGPGDIQYF. For the CDR3, the DNA is TGTGCCAGCAGCTCTACAGGAGGGCCGGGAGACATTCAGTACTTC.

The CDR3 DNA reads as TGTGCCAGCAGCTTAGTAGACAGGGAGAGGTATGGCTACACCTTC. This gives the protein CASSLVDRERYGYTF. The chain joins TRBV7-2 to TRBJ1-2; TRBD1 agrees at 7 bases. The CDR3 loop spans 15 amino acids. With 1 base clipped from V and 5 bases from J, the junction kept 7 bases outside the gene matches. Per germline, CDR1 SGHTA and CDR2 FQGNSA. Variable domain in full (rest from reference TRBV7-2 and TRBJ1-2): GAGVSQSPSNKVTEKGKDVELRCDPISGHTALYWYRQSLGQGLEFLIYFQGNSAPDKSGLPSDRFSAERTGGSVSTLTIQRTQQEDSAVYLCASSLVDRERYGYTFGSGTRLTVV.